These T cell receptor beta chains were read from a single sample in a study of tumor and adjacent non-tumor tissue in lung cancer. TCRdb passed the multiplex PCR reads through MiXCR, listing each CDR3 protein once. The table includes 43,000 or so distinct CDR3 sequences, approximately 57% detected once. The sequenced sample consisted of distant non-tumor lung tissue. These receptors were taken from a man aged 50 to 59 with non-small cell lung cancer. Both conserved end residues are part of each CDR3. A D gene is named only where the DNA matches it firmly. Only part of the rows carry a size: once, few, many, or a class if the clone is expanded.

clone_size d_call j_call v_call cdr3_aa cdr3_nt
NA NA TRBJ2-1 TRBV28 CACTPPLDDQQFF TGTGCCTGCACTCCTCCCCTAGACGATCAGCAGTTCTTC
few NA TRBJ1-1 TRBV3-1 CASSPNTNTEAFF TGTGCCAGCAGCCCAAACACCAACACTGAAGCTTTCTTT
many NA TRBJ1-2 TRBV6-1 CASSYTDANYGYTF TGTGCCAGCAGTTACACAGACGCTAACTATGGCTACACCTTC
NA TRBD1 TRBJ1-4 TRBV7-8 CASGLDAGGAYEKLFF TGTGCCAGCGGCTTAGATGCAGGGGGAGCCTACGAAAAACTGTTTTTT
NA NA TRBJ2-2 TRBV11-3 CASSPTIVDTGELFF TGTGCCAGCAGCCCTACCATAGTGGACACCGGGGAGCTGTTTTTT
NA NA TRBJ1-1 TRBV11-2 CASSFGKGREAFF TGTGCCAGCAGCTTCGGCAAGGGGCGAGAAGCTTTCTTC
many NA TRBJ2-3 TRBV11-2 CASSSSTGREDTQYF TGTGCCAGCAGCTCTTCCACAGGGAGAGAAGATACGCAGTATTTT
large TRBD2 TRBJ2-7 TRBV6-5 CASSGTSGYEQYF TGTGCCAGCAGTGGGACTAGCGGTTACGAGCAGTACTTC
NA TRBD2 TRBJ2-7 TRBV19 CASSIAGGPSYEQYF TGTGCCAGTAGTATAGCGGGGGGACCGAGCTACGAGCAGTACTTC
NA NA TRBJ2-1 TRBV27 CASSDPDGGRWNEQFF TGTGCCAGCAGTGACCCGGACGGGGGGCGGTGGAATGAGCAGTTCTTC
NA NA TRBJ1-1 TRBV12-3/TRBV12-4 CASNPSVGGTEAFF TGTGCCAGCAATCCCAGTGTTGGGGGTACTGAAGCTTTCTTT
once TRBD2 TRBJ2-5 TRBV11-2 CASSLPGLVGGEYMTQYF TGTGCCAGCAGCTTACCGGGACTAGTGGGGGGCGAGTATATGACCCAGTACTTT
NA NA TRBJ2-2 TRBV11-2 CASVGELGRNTGQLFF TGTGCCAGCGTGGGTGAACTGGGACGGAACACCGGGCAGCTGTTTTTT
NA NA TRBJ1-2 TRBV29-1 CSAVSGMNYGYNF TGCAGCGCCGTGTCCGGGATGAACTATGGCTACAACTTC
NA NA TRBJ2-1 TRBV28 CACSFVGTFYNEQFF TGTGCCTGCAGTTTTGTTGGTACTTTCTACAATGAGCAGTTCTTC
NA NA TRBJ1-5 TRBV4-1 CASNQDTTGNNQPQDF TGCGCCAGCAACCAAGATACGACGGGGAACAATCAGCCCCAGGATTTT
many TRBD1 TRBJ1-3 TRBV28 CASSPGTGSGNTIYF TGTGCCAGCAGTCCGGGGACAGGGTCCGGAAACACCATATATTTT
NA TRBD1 TRBJ1-5 TRBV4-2 CDSSPSGQVEQPQHF TGTGACAGCAGCCCCTCGGGACAGGTTGAGCAGCCCCAGCATTTT
NA NA TRBJ2-5 TRBV7-8 CDSSWGGDEETQYF TGTGACAGCAGTTGGGGCGGGGATGAAGAGACCCAGTACTTC
once NA TRBJ2-7 TRBV6-6 CASYGQSEQYF TGTGCCAGCTATGGACAGAGTGAGCAGTACTTC
few NA TRBJ2-2 TRBV29-1 CSVDYEGGDTGDLFF TGCAGCGTTGATTATGAGGGAGGGGACACCGGGGACCTGTTTTTT
once NA TRBJ2-7 TRBV10-2 CASSDGQGRDEQYF TGTGCCAGCAGTGATGGGCAGGGTCGGGACGAGCAGTACTTC
NA NA TRBJ1-4 TRBV4-2 CASSQGQGPTNERLFF TGTGCTAGCAGCCAAGGGCAGGGCCCAACTAATGAAAGACTGTTTTTT
many NA TRBJ1-6 TRBV29-1 CSVVQGTNSPLHF TGCAGCGTTGTTCAGGGCACTAATTCACCCCTCCACTTT
once NA TRBJ2-7 TRBV11-2 CAISLVGGVPYEQYF TGTGCCATCAGCTTAGTTGGCGGAGTCCCGTACGAGCAGTACTTC
NA NA TRBJ2-2 TRBV28 CASSLLRASGTGELFF TGTGCCAGCAGTTTATTAAGGGCGTCGGGGACCGGGGAGCTGTTTTTT
NA TRBD2 TRBJ2-5 TRBV29-1 CSVDETSEQETQYF TGCAGCGTGGACGAGACTAGCGAACAAGAGACCCAGTACTTC
many NA TRBJ1-1 TRBV14 CASSQDLNTEAFF TGTGCCAGCAGCCAAGATCTGAACACTGAAGCTTTCTTT
NA NA TRBJ2-3 TRBV28 CASNLGLSTDTQYF TGTGCCAGCAACTTGGGTCTGTCCACAGATACGCAGTATTTT
many NA TRBJ2-7 TRBV24-1 CATSDPARQAYEQYF TGTGCCACCAGTGATCCGGCACGGCAGGCCTACGAGCAGTACTTC
NA NA TRBJ1-2 TRBV4-1 CATMGLAAFGYTF TGCGCCACCATGGGACTCGCAGCGTTTGGCTACACCTTC
NA NA TRBJ1-5 TRBV7-9 CASSLDGGAQPQHF TGTGCCAGCAGCTTAGATGGCGGGGCTCAGCCCCAGCATTTT
NA NA TRBJ2-4 TRBV12-3/TRBV12-4 CASSLQSQLANNIQYF TGTGCCAGCAGTTTACAGTCGCAACTAGCCAATAACATTCAGTACTTC
NA NA TRBJ2-2 TRBV5-6 CASSQTTDNTGELFF TGTGCCAGCAGCCAGACTACCGATAACACCGGGGAGCTCTTTTTT
NA TRBD1 TRBJ2-7 TRBV5-6 CVSSPIIRDRTYEQYF TGTGTCAGCAGCCCCATAATCCGGGACAGGACCTACGAGCAATACTTC
NA NA TRBJ2-7 TRBV4-1 CATSQDAGYSYEQYF TGCGCCACCAGTCAAGATGCCGGATACTCCTACGAGCAGTACTTC
NA TRBD1 TRBJ2-5 TRBV5-1 CTSSIRQGRETQYF TGCACCAGCAGCATAAGACAGGGTCGGGAGACCCAGTACTTC
NA NA TRBJ2-4 TRBV4-1 CDSSQVVGPGGAKNIQYF TGTGACAGCAGCCAAGTAGTGGGTCCAGGGGGGGCCAAAAACATTCAGTACTTC
many NA TRBJ1-1 TRBV29-1 CSVENYREGAFF TGCAGCGTTGAAAATTACAGGGAGGGAGCTTTCTTT
NA TRBD1 TRBJ1-5 TRBV6-5 CVSSYTRDSPQPQHF TGTGTCAGCAGTTACACGAGGGACAGTCCGCAGCCTCAGCATTTT